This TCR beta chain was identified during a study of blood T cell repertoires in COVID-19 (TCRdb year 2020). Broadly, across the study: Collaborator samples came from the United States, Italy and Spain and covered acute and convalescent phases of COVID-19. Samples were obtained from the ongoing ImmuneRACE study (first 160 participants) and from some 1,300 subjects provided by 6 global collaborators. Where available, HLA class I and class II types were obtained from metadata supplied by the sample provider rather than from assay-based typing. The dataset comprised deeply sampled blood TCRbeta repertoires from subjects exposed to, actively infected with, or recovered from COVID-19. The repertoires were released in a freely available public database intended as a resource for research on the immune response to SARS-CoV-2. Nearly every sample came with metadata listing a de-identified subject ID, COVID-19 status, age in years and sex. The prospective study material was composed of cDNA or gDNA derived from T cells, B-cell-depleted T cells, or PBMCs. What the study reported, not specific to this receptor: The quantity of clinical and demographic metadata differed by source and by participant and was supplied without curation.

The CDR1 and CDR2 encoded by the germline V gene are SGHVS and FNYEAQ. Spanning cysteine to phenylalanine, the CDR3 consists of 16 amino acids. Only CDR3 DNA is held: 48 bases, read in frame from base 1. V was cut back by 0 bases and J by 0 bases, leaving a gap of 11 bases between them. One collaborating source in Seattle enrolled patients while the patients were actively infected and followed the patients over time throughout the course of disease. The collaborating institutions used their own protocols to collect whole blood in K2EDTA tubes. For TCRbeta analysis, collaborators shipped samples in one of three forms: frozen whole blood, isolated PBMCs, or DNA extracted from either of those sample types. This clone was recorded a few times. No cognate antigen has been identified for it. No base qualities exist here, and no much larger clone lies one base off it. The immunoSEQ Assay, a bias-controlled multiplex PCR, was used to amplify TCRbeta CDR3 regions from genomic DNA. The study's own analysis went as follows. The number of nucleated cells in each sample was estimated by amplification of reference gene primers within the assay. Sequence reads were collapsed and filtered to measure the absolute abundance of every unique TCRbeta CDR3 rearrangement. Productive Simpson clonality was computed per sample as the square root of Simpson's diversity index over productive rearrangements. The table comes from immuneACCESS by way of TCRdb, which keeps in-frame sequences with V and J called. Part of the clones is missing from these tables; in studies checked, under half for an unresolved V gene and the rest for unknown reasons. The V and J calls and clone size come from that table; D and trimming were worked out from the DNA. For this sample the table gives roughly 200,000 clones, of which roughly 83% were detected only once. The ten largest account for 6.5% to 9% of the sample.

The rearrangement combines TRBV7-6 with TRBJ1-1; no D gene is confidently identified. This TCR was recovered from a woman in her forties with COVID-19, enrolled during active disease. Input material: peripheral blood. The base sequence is TGTGCCAGCAGCTTAGCGCTGGCAGGATTGAACACTGAAGCTTTCTTT. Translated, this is CASSLALAGLNTEAFF. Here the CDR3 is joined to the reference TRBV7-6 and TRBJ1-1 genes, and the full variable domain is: GAGVSQSPRYKVTKRGQDVALRCDPISGHVSLYWYRQALGQGPEFLTYFNYEAQQDKSGLPNDRFSAERPEGSISTLTIQRTEQRDSAMYRCASSLALAGLNTEAFFGQGTRLTVV.